The source of this T cell receptor (beta chain) is a study of blood T cell repertoires in COVID-19. In the study overall: Samples representing acute and convalescent COVID-19 were sourced from the United States, Italy and Spain. Sources were T cells, B-cell-depleted T cells, or PBMCs; the material itself was cDNA or gDNA.

Study processing details: Counts of nucleated cells, estimated from reference gene primer amplification, were obtained. Assay: immunoSEQ multiplex PCR; the TCRdb copy retains only in-frame clones and omits some. V, J and clone size are taken as reported in that table, and D and trimming were inferred from the DNA itself. The sample holds 200,000 to 300,000 clones; 88% are singletons and the top ten take 0.7% to 0.85%. Germline-derived CDR1 and CDR2 are PRHDT and FYEKMQ (reference sequence). CDR3 length equals 14 residues. Unmatched junction bases numbered 1, after V lost 3 bases and J lost 2 bases. The genes are TRBV13 and TRBJ2-7, with TRBD2 matching over 10 bases. This sequence was found in a woman aged 25 to 39 with acute or convalescent COVID-19. The specimen was peripheral blood. The CDR3 protein is CASSFSGRAYEQYF. The CDR3, as DNA: TGTGCCAGCAGCTTCAGCGGGAGGGCCTACGAGCAGTACTTC.